A single sample gave rise to the 28 T cell receptor beta chains below, sequenced in a study of T cell responses to AZD1222 COVID-19 vaccine. Measured with immunoSEQ multiplex PCR; TCRdb has only the in-frame clones, and not every one. Counted here are over 100,000 clones, approximately 87% occurring once; the ten biggest clones make up roughly 12%. The sample in question was peripheral blood, obtained on day 0 of AZD1222 vaccination. These receptors originate from an adult in good health.

The rearrangement uses TRBV3-1 (or the pseudogene TRBV3-2) and TRBJ2-2; 8 bases fit TRBD1. Germline values: CDR1 LGHDT, CDR2 YNNKEL (reference sequence). Trimming took 3 bases from V and 2 from J; bases not matched to a gene: 8. The CDR3 spans 17 residues. The CDR3 reads CASSHRQGPRNTGELFF. In DNA, the CDR3 is TGTGCCAGCAGCCATCGACAGGGGCCCAGAAACACCGGGGAGCTGTTTTTT.

The chain joins TRBV5-1 to TRBJ2-1; D unclear. Trimming left V 4 bases short and J 8 bases short, with 19 bases between. The germline V gene has CDR1 SGHRS and CDR2 YFSETQ. CDR3 length: 15 residues. The CDR3 DNA reads TGCGCCAGCAGCCCGGATGACTCAAAGGTGGATGAGCAGTTCTTC. It codes for CASSPDDSKVDEQFF.

The rearrangement links TRBV27 to TRBJ1-2; D possibly corresponds to TRBD1 (6 bases). Trimming took 3 bases from V and 8 from J, leaving 16 bases between them. The CDR3 runs 14 residues. Per the germline V gene, CDR1 is MNHEY and CDR2 is SMNVEV (reference sequence). The CDR3 sequence is CASSFALPGDGYTF. The CDR3 DNA sequence: TGTGCCAGCAGTTTCGCCCTCCCAGGGGACGGCTACACCTTC.

Only one count was recorded for this clone. V gene TRBV3-1 (or the pseudogene TRBV3-2) combines with J gene TRBJ2-2, with 9 bases fitting TRBD2. V was pared by 8 bases and J by 3 bases, with 4 bases of the junction left unmatched. CDR1 and CDR2 (germline): LGHDT, YNNKEL (reference sequence). This CDR3 is 14 amino acids long. CDR3 nucleotides: TGTGCCAGCCTGGCGGGAGGGTACACCGGGGAGCTGTTTTTT. It is translated as CASLAGGYTGELFF.

V usage is TRBV3-1 (or the pseudogene TRBV3-2) and J usage is TRBJ2-4, with a possible D match to TRBD2 (6 bases). Between the trimmed V and J ends, which lost 3 bases and 0 bases, there was a span of 12 bases. Germline V lookup: CDR1 LGHDT, CDR2 YNNKEL (reference sequence). The CDR3 contains 16 residues. The CDR3 nucleotides are TGTGCCAGCAGCCAGGGACTTTTACTAGCCAAAAACATTCAGTACTTC. Translated, it gives CASSQGLLLAKNIQYF.

The chain combines TRBV30 with TRBJ2-1; 8 positions match TRBD2. From germline, CDR1 is GTSNPN and CDR2 SVGIG (reference sequence). The length of the CDR3 is 14 residues. The junction had 11 bases not matched to a gene; V was cut back by 6 bases and J by 7 bases. The CDR3 nucleotides are TGTGCCTGCCATGGGACTAGGAAAGGGAATGAGCAGTTCTTC. Its translation: CACHGTRKGNEQFF.

The rearrangement links TRBV28 to TRBJ1-2, with a tentative D call TRBD1 (5 bases). The CDR3 consists of 16 residues. Germline CDR1 MDHEN, CDR2 SYDVKM. V was shortened by 2 bases and J by 1 base, with 14 bases between the two germline ends. CDR3 sequence reads: CASSLIEGRGNYGYTF. As DNA, the CDR3 is TGTGCCAGCAGTTTAATCGAGGGACGGGGTAACTATGGCTACACCTTC.

V is TRBV28 and J is TRBJ1-5, with 7 positions matching TRBD1. The germline gives CDR1 MDHEN, CDR2 SYDVKM. This CDR3 spans 14 amino acids. The V and J ends lost 10 bases and 1 base, in that order; junction bases with no gene match: 7. CDR3 loop: CAIKRDSSNQPQHF. The CDR3 DNA follows: TGTGCCATAAAACGGGACAGCAGCAATCAGCCCCAGCATTTT.

The chain combines TRBV5-3 with TRBJ1-5; 12 bases map to TRBD1. TRBV5-3 is filed as an ORF, its function uncertain. The CDR3 totals 19 residues. The V and J ends lost 0 bases and 6 bases, in that order; junction bases with no gene match: 13. CDR3 amino acids: CARSLGHGTGGRSGQPQHF. CDR3 in DNA: TGTGCCAGAAGCTTGGGACATGGGACAGGGGGCAGGTCTGGTCAGCCCCAGCATTTT.

V is TRBV28 and J is TRBJ1-5, with D perhaps TRBD1 (5 bases). Germline assignment: CDR1 MDHEN and CDR2 SYDVKM. CDR3 length: 15 amino acids. V lost 5 bases and J lost 1, with 12 bases in between. DNA of the CDR3: TGTGCCAGCAGTGGGTCCCAGGGAAGCAATCAGCCCCAGCATTTT. Translation gives CASSGSQGSNQPQHF.

The chain carries TRBV28 and TRBJ2-5; D unresolved. V gave up 4 bases and J gave up 5 bases, with 8 bases separating them. This CDR3 has 12 amino acids. The germline gives CDR1 MDHEN, CDR2 SYDVKM. As DNA, the CDR3 is TGTGCCAGCAGTTCAGGACCTGAGACCCAGTACTTC. This encodes CASSSGPETQYF. Combining the CDR3 with reference TRBV28 and TRBJ2-5 gives the whole variable domain DVKVTQSSRYLVKRTGEKVFLECVQDMDHENMFWYRQDPGLGLRLIYFSYDVKMKEKGDIPEGYSVSREKKERFSLILESASTNQTSMYLCASSSGPETQYFGPGTRLLVL.

The chain links TRBV6-5 to TRBJ2-2; TRBD1 matches 10 bases. The germline gives CDR1 MNHEY, CDR2 SVGAGI. This CDR3 contains 15 residues. Trimming removed 9 bases from V and 4 bases from J; junction bases left unmatched: 8. CDR3 bases: TGTGCCAGTGCCCCGGGACAGGGGAGCACCGGGGAGCTGTTTTTT. The encoded protein is CASAPGQGSTGELFF.

In regard to this clone: Because the CDR3's place on the DNA is in doubt, the DNA is left out and the CDR3 is given as listed by TCRdb. V and J are TRBV21-1 and TRBJ2-7; the table calls TRBD1, which could not be checked here. TRBV21-1 is a pseudogene segment. The length of the CDR3 is 14 amino acids, counting both ends. CDR3 protein: CATSWGQGNYEQYF.

This clone was seen just once. The V and J genes are TRBV4-1 and TRBJ2-3, with D perhaps assigned TRBD1 or TRBD2 (5 bases each). Germline CDR1 and CDR2: MGHRA and YSYEKL. The CDR3 has 15 residues. V shed 3 bases and J shed 4 bases, with 14 bases lying between them. CDR3 protein: CASSHSQGAADTQYF. CDR3 bases: TGCGCCAGCAGCCATTCTCAGGGAGCCGCAGATACGCAGTATTTT.

This chain connects TRBV5-4 to TRBJ2-1; no firm D call. V lost 0 bases and J 3 bases, leaving 10 bases between the germline ends. Germline CDR1 and CDR2: SGHNT and YYREEE (reference sequence). This CDR3 has 15 residues. For the CDR3, the DNA is TGTGCCAGCAGCTTGGACAGATCTAACTACAATGAGCAGTTCTTC. This translates into CASSLDRSNYNEQFF.

This chain joins TRBV9 and TRBJ2-3; D is undetermined. CDR3 size: 18 residues. Germline assignment: CDR1 SGDLS and CDR2 YYNGEE. The ends were cut back, 4 bases at V and 0 bases at J, with 21 bases in the middle. The CDR3 bases are TGTGCCAGCAGCCGTAAGGTTGGCGGAGTCTCTAGCACAGATACGCAGTATTTT. This translates into CASSRKVGGVSSTDTQYF. Together with reference TRBV9 and TRBJ2-3, the CDR3 gives the full variable domain: DSGVTQTPKHLITATGQRVTLRCSPRSGDLSVYWYQQSLDQGLQFLIQYYNGEERAKGNILERFSAQQFPDLHSELNLSSLELGDSALYFCASSRKVGGVSSTDTQYFGPGTRLTVL.

The chain uses TRBV28 and TRBJ2-5; TRBD1 agrees at 8 bases. V gave up 5 bases and J gave up 4 bases; unmatched junction bases: 6. CDR1 and CDR2 from the germline V gene are MDHEN and SYDVKM. The CDR3 sequence is 14 residues long. CDR3 protein: CASSQDRGTETQYF. Here the CDR3 DNA reads TGTGCCAGCAGTCAAGACAGGGGCACAGAGACCCAGTACTTC.

J is TRBJ2-5 and V is TRBV19; 16 bases match TRBD2. The junction had 7 bases not matched to a gene; V was cut back by 7 bases and J by 5 bases. This CDR3 has 16 amino acids. The germline V gene has CDR1 LNHDA and CDR2 SQIVND (reference sequence). The CDR3 spells CASKGTSGRAGETQYF. The CDR3, as DNA: TGTGCCAGTAAGGGGACTAGCGGGAGGGCCGGTGAGACCCAGTACTTC.

V gene TRBV9 combines with J gene TRBJ1-1; D unclear. Germline V CDR1 and CDR2: SGDLS, YYNGEE. The V end lost 7 bases, the J end lost 1 base, and 14 bases lay between the germline ends. The CDR3 is 14 amino acids. This CDR3 is CASPPWRANTEAFF. CDR3 coding DNA: TGTGCCAGCCCCCCGTGGAGGGCGAACACTGAAGCTTTCTTT.

The J gene is TRBJ2-1, the V gene TRBV18, with 10 bases matching TRBD1. Germline values: CDR1 KGHSH, CDR2 LQKENI. The length of the CDR3 is 13 residues. V was clipped by 4 bases and J by 6 bases; unmatched bases: 0. The CDR3 coding sequence is TGTGCCAGCTCACGGACAGGGGGCAATGAGCAGTTCTTC. It encodes CASSRTGGNEQFF.

In its sample, this clone was seen once. This chain uses TRBV2 with TRBJ2-5; D is undetermined. The germline gives CDR1 SNHLY, CDR2 FYNNEI. This CDR3 has 14 amino acids. With 4 bases removed from V and 5 bases from J, the gap between germline ends came to 14 bases. This CDR3 is CASSGYLVSETQYF. In nucleotides, the CDR3 is TGTGCCAGCAGTGGTTACTTGGTCAGTGAGACCCAGTACTTC. The full variable domain, with the rest looked up from reference TRBV2 and TRBJ2-5, is EPEVTQTPSHQVTQMGQEVILRCVPISNHLYFYWYRQILGQKVEFLVSFYNNEISEKSEIFDDQFSVERPDGSNFTLKIRSTKLEDSAMYFCASSGYLVSETQYFGPGTRLLVL.

This sequence joins TRBV5-1 and TRBJ1-6, with D perhaps TRBD1 (5 bases). V lost 2 bases and J lost 8, with 8 bases in between. The CDR3 extends over 13 amino acids. Per germline, CDR1 SGHRS and CDR2 YFSETQ. The CDR3 DNA reads as TGCGCCAGCAGCTTTGGGGGGGATTCACCCCTCCACTTT. It is translated as CASSFGGDSPLHF.

This chain connects TRBV7-8 to TRBJ2-5; no reliable D call. CDR3 size: 13 residues. Germline CDR1 is SGHVS and CDR2 is FQNEAQ. Trimming removed 2 bases at V and 2 bases at J, with 6 bases between. DNA of the CDR3: TGTGCCAGCAGCTTATTGCGGCAAGAGACCCAGTACTTC. This translates into CASSLLRQETQYF.

The chain recombines TRBV15 with TRBJ2-1; the D gene is possibly TRBD1 (6 bases). This CDR3 has 17 amino acids. Between the trimmed V and J ends, which lost 0 bases and 0 bases, there was a span of 12 bases. Per the germline V gene, CDR1 is LNHNV and CDR2 is YYDKDF (reference sequence). CDR3 sequence (DNA): TGTGCCACCAGCAGAGAGACAGGCTATAGCTCCTACAATGAGCAGTTCTTC. Residues: CATSRETGYSSYNEQFF. The full variable domain, its missing parts supplied by reference TRBV15 and TRBJ2-1, is DAMVIQNPRYQVTQFGKPVTLSCSQTLNHNVMYWYQQKSSQAPKLLFHYYDKDFNNEADTPDNFQSRRPNTSFCFLDIRSPGLGDTAMYLCATSRETGYSSYNEQFFGPGTRLTVL.

For the CDR3, the DNA is TGTGCCAGCAGCCCGGCCGGGGGTTATAATTCACCCCTCCACTTT. This translates into CASSPAGGYNSPLHF. This chain connects TRBV14 to TRBJ1-6, with D maybe TRBD1 (5 bases). From germline, CDR1 is SGHDN and CDR2 FVKESK. The CDR3 sequence is 15 residues long. V was cut by 4 bases and J by 4 bases, with 11 bases left in between.

This clone was seen only a few times. The genes are TRBV2 and TRBJ2-1; D not certain. Germline-derived CDR1 and CDR2 are SNHLY and FYNNEI. Trimming stripped 8 bases from V and 5 bases from J, with 16 bases between. The CDR3 sequence is 14 residues long. In DNA form, the CDR3 reads TGTGCCAGCGGGGATTCTGGGCTCAACAATGAGCAGTTCTTC. This gives the protein CASGDSGLNNEQFF.

The V gene is TRBV27, the J gene TRBJ2-1, with 9 nucleotides matching TRBD1. J was trimmed by 1 base and V by 8 bases; bases with no gene match: 3. CDR1 and CDR2 from the germline V gene are MNHEY and SMNVEV (reference sequence). The CDR3 is 14 amino acids. The CDR3 region has the DNA TGTGCCAGCTGGGGACAGGGATCCTACAATGAGCAGTTCTTC. Protein: CASWGQGSYNEQFF.

The chain is built from TRBV30 and TRBJ1-1, with a possible D match to TRBD1 (6 bases). Germline V gives CDR1 GTSNPN, CDR2 SVGIG (reference sequence). V lost 0 bases to trimming and J lost 4 bases, with 9 bases between them. The CDR3 is 13 residues long. CDR3 region: CAWSVGGGTEAFF. CDR3 bases: TGTGCCTGGAGTGTAGGGGGAGGCACTGAAGCTTTCTTT.